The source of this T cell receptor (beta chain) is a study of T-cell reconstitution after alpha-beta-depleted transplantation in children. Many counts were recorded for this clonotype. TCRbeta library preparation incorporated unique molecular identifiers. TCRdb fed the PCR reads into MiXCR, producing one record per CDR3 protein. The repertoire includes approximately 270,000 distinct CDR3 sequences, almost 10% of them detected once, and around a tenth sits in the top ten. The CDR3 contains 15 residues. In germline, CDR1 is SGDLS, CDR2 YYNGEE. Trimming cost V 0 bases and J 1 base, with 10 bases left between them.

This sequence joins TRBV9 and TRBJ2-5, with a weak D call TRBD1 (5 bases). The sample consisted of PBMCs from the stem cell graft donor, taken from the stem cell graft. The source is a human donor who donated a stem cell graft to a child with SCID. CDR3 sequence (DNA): TGTGCCAGCAGCGTAGCCCCGACAGCCCAAGAGACCCAGTACTTC. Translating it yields CASSVAPTAQETQYF.